This T cell receptor beta chain was identified during a study of identical twins. Study conclusions and caveats: Cross-sectional statistics, not tracking of the same donors, supported the conclusions. Carriage of fewer insertions was seen in abundant cord blood beta clonotypes, whereas memory repertoires showed none. When twins shared out-of-frame alpha sequences, those sequences had excess low generation probability.

The CDR3 sequence is 15 residues long. Germline lookup yields CDR1 MNHEY and CDR2 SVGEGT. Trimming cost V 2 bases and J 0 bases, with 11 bases left between them. MiXCR was run by TCRdb on the 5' RACE reads, yielding one entry per CDR3 protein. The repertoire holds a few hundred thousand distinct CDR3 sequences, with nearly 10% as singletons. In its sample, this clonotype was seen many times. The antigen is undetermined. These data also formed part of another study, on yellow fever vaccine responses in identical twins.

This TCR was recovered from a woman younger than 30 in good health. Sequenced: PBMCs. The rearrangement joins TRBV6-2 or TRBV6-3 to TRBJ2-7; D is perhaps TRBD1 or TRBD2 (5 bases each). CDR3 coding DNA: TGTGCCAGCAGTTACAGGGGAGCCGGCTCCTACGAGCAGTACTTC. Protein sequence: CASSYRGAGSYEQYF.